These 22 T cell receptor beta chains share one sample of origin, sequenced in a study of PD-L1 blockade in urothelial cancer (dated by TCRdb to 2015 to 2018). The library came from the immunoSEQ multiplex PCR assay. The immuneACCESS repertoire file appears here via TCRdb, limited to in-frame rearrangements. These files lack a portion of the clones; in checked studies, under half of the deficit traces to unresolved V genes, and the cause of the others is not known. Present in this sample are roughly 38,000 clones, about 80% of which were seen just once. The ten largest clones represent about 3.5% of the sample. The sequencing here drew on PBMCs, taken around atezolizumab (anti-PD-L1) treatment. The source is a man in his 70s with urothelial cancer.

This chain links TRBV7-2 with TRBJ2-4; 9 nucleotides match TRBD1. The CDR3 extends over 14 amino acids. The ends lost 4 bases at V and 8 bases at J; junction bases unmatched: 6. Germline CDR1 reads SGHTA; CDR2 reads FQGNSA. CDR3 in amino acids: CASSWRQGEDIQYF. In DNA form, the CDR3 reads TGTGCCAGCAGCTGGAGACAGGGGGAGGACATTCAGTACTTC.

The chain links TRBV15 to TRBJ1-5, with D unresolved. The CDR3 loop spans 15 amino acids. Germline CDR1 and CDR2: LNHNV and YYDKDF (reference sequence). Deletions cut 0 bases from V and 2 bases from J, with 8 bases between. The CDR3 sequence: CATSRDGKGNQPQHF. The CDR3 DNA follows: TGTGCCACCAGCAGAGACGGGAAGGGCAATCAGCCCCAGCATTTT.

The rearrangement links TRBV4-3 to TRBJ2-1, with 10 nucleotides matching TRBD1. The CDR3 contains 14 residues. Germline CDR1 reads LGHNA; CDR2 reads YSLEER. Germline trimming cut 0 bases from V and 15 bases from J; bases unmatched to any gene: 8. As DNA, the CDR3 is TGCGCCAGCAGCCAAGAGATCGGGACAGGGGAGAGGTTCTTC. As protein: CASSQEIGTGERFF.

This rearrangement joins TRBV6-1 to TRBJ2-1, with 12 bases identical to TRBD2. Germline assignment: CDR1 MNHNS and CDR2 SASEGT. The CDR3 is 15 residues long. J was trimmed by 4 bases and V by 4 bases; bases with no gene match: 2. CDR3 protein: CASSAGTSGYNEQFF. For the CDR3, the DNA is TGTGCCAGCAGTGCCGGGACTAGCGGGTACAATGAGCAGTTCTTC.

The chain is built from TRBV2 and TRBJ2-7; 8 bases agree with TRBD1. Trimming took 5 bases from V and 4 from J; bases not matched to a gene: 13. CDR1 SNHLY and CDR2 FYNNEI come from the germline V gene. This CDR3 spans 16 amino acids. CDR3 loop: CASSSDRGSVSYEQYF. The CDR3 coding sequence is TGTGCCAGCAGTTCCGACAGGGGTTCAGTCTCTTACGAGCAGTACTTC.

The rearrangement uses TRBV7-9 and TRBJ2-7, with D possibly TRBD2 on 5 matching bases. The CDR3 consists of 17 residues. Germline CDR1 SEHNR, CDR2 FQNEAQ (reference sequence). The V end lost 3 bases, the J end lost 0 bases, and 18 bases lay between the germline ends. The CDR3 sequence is CASSLSFGAASSYEQYF. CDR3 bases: TGTGCCAGCAGCTTGAGTTTCGGAGCGGCTAGCTCCTACGAGCAGTACTTC.

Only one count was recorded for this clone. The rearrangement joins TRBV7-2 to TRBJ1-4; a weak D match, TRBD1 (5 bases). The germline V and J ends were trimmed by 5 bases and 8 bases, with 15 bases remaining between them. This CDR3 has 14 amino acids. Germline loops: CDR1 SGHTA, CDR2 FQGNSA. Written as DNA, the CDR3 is TGTGCCAGCAGCCCCCCGGGGGGGGAAGAAAAACTGTTTTTT. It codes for CASSPPGGEEKLFF.

The CDR3 spells CASSWDKHTEAFF. The CDR3 nucleotides are TGTGCCAGCAGCTGGGACAAGCACACTGAAGCTTTCTTT. V and J are TRBV5-6 and TRBJ1-1, with D possibly being TRBD1 (6 bases). Germline V gene data show CDR1 as SGHDT and CDR2 as YYEEEE. The CDR3 sequence is 13 residues long. V lost 3 bases and J lost 3, with 9 bases in between.

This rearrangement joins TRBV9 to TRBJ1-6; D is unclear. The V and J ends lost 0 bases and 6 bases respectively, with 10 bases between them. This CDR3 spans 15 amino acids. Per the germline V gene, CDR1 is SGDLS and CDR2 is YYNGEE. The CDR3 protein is CASSVGVSVNSPLHF. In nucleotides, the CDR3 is TGTGCCAGCAGCGTAGGTGTCTCGGTTAATTCACCCCTCCACTTT.

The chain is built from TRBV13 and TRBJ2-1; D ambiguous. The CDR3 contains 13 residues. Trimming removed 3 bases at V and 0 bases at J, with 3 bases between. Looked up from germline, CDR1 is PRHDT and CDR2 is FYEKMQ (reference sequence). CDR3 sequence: CASSFSSYNEQFF. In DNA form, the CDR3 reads TGTGCCAGCAGCTTTAGCTCCTACAATGAGCAGTTCTTC.

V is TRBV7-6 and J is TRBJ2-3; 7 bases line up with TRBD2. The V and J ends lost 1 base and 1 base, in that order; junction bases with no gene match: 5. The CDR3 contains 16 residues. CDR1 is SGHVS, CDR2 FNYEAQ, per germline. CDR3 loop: CASSLERLAGTDTQYF. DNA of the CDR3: TGTGCCAGCAGCTTAGAACGACTAGCCGGCACAGATACGCAGTATTTT. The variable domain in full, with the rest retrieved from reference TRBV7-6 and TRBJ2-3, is GAGVSQSPRYKVTKRGQDVALRCDPISGHVSLYWYRQALGQGPEFLTYFNYEAQQDKSGLPNDRFSAERPEGSISTLTIQRTEQRDSAMYRCASSLERLAGTDTQYFGPGTRLTVL.

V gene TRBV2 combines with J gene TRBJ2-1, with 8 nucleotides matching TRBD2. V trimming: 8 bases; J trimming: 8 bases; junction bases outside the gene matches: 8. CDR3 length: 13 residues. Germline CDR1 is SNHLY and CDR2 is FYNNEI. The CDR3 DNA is TGTGCCAGCGGGGGACTAGGAATCTATGAGCAGTTCTTC. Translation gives CASGGLGIYEQFF.

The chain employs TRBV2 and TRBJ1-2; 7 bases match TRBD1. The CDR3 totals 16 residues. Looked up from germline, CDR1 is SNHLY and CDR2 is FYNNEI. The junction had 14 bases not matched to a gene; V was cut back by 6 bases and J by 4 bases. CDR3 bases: TGTGCCAGCAGCTCCCTGATGTGGACAGGTAGCTATGGCTACACCTTC. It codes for CASSSLMWTGSYGYTF.

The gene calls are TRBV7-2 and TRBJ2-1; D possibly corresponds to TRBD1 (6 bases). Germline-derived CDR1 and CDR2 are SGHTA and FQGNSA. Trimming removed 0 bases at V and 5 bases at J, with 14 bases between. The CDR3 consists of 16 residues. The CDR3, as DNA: TGTGCCAGCAGCTTAGCGGAGGTGGGACACAACAATGAGCAGTTCTTC. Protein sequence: CASSLAEVGHNNEQFF.

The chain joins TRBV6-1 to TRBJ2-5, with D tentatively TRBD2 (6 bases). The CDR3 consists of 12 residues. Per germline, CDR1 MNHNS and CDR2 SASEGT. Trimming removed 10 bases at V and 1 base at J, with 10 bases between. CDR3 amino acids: CAIGGIQETQYF. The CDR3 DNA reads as TGTGCCATTGGGGGGATCCAAGAGACCCAGTACTTC.

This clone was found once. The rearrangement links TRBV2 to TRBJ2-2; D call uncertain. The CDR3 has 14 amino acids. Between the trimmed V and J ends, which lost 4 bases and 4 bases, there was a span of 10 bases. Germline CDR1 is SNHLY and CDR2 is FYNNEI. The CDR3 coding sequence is TGTGCCAGCAGTGGTCAGGTTCCCACCGGGGAGCTGTTTTTT. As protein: CASSGQVPTGELFF. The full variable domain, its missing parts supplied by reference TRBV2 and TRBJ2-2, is EPEVTQTPSHQVTQMGQEVILRCVPISNHLYFYWYRQILGQKVEFLVSFYNNEISEKSEIFDDQFSVERPDGSNFTLKIRSTKLEDSAMYFCASSGQVPTGELFFGEGSRLTVL.

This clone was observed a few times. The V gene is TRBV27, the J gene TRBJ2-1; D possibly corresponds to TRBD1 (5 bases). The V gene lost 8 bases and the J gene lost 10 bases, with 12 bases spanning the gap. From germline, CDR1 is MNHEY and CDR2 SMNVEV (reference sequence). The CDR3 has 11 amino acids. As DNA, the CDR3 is TGTGCCAGCGCCCAGGGTGGCGAGCAGTTCTTC. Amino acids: CASAQGGEQFF.

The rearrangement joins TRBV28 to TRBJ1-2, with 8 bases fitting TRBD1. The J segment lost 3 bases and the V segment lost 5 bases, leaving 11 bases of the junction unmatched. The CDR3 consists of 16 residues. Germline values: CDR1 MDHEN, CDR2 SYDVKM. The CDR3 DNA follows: TGTGCCAGCAGTATACACCCGACAGGGGCGGACTATGGCTACACCTTC. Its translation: CASSIHPTGADYGYTF.

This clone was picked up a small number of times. The CDR3 DNA sequence: TGTGCCAGCTCCGGGGAAATAGGTCAGCCCCAGCATTTT. Amino acids: CASSGEIGQPQHF. The rearrangement joins TRBV18 to TRBJ1-5; D unresolved. V gave up 6 bases and J gave up 6 bases, with 12 bases separating them. The germline CDR1 and CDR2 sequences are KGHSH and LQKENI. The CDR3 runs 13 residues. The whole variable domain, remainder taken from reference TRBV18 and TRBJ1-5, is NAGVMQNPRHLVRRRGQEARLRCSPMKGHSHVYWYRQLPEEGLKFMVYLQKENIIDESGMPKERFSAEFPKEGPSILRIQQVVRGDSAAYFCASSGEIGQPQHFGDGTRLSIL.

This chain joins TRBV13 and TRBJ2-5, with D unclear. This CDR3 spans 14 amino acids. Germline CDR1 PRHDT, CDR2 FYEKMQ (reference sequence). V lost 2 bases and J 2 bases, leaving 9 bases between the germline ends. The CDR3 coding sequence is TGTGCCAGCAGCTTATCAGACATACAAGAGACCCAGTACTTC. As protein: CASSLSDIQETQYF.

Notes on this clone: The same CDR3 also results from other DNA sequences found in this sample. CDR3 sequence: CASSLQGSYGYTF. Written as DNA, the CDR3 is TGTGCCAGCAGCTTGCAGGGGTCCTATGGCTACACCTTC. The rearrangement joins TRBV5-6 to TRBJ1-2; a possible D gene is TRBD1 (6 bases). CDR1 and CDR2 from the germline V gene are SGHDT and YYEEEE. The V and J ends lost 1 base and 4 bases respectively, with 8 bases between them. This CDR3 comprises 13 residues.

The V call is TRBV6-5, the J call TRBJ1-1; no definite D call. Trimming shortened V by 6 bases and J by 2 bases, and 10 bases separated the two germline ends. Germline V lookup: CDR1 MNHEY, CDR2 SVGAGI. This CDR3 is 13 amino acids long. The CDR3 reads CASSAGVNTEAFF. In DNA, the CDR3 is TGTGCCAGCAGCGCCGGGGTAAACACTGAAGCTTTCTTT.